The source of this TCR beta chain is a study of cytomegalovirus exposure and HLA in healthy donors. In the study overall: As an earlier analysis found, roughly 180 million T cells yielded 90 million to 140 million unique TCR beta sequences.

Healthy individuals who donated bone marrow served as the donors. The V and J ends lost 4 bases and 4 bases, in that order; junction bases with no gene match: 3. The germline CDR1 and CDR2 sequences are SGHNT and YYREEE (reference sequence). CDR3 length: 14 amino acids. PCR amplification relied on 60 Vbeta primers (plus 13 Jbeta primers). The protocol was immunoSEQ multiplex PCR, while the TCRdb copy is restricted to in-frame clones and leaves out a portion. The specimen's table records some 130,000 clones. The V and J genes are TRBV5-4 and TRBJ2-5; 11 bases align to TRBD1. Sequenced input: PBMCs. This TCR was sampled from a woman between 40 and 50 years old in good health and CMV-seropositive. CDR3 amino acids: CASSGGTGGETQYF. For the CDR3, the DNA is TGTGCCAGCAGCGGGGGGACAGGGGGAGAGACCCAGTACTTC. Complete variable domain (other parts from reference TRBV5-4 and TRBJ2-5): ETGVTQSPTHLIKTRGQQVTLRCSSQSGHNTVSWYQQALGQGPQFIFQYYREEENGRGNFPPRFSGLQFPNYSSELNVNALELDDSALYLCASSGGTGGETQYFGPGTRLLVL.